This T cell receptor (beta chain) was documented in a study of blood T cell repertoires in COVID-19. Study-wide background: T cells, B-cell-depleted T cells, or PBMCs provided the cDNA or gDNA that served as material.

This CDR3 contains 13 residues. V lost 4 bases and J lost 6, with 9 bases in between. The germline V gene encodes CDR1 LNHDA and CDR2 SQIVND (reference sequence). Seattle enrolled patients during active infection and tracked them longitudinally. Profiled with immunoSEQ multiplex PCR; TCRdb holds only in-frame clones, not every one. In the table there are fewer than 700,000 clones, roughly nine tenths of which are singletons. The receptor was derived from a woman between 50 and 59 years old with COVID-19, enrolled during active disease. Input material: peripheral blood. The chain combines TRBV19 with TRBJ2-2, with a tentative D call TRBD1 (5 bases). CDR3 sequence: CASSTGQAGELFF. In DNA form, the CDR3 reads TGTGCCAGTAGTACCGGACAAGCCGGGGAGCTGTTTTTT.